Each of the 26 T cell receptor beta chains below was sequenced from the same sample in a study of blood T cells in healthy people across ages. For the second PCR, which ran for about 6 to 11 cycles, a sample-barcoded 5' primer and a J-beta primer mix were used. TCRdb processed the 5' RACE reads anew with MiXCR; each CDR3 protein has one entry. The profile covers hundreds of thousands of distinct CDR3 sequences, with approximately 48% appearing a single time and around 21% taken by the ten largest. What was sequenced was blood. The origin of the receptors is a man aged 55 to 69 in good health.

There are many counts of this clonotype. The chain carries TRBV29-1 and TRBJ2-5; 7 nucleotides align to TRBD1. J gave up 0 bases and V 6 bases, and 7 bases lay outside the gene matches. This CDR3 region has 14 residues. Germline CDR1 is SQVTM and CDR2 is ANQGSEA. The DNA for the CDR3 is TGCAGCGTGGCGGACAGGTCGTACCAAGAGACCCAGTACTTC. Protein sequence: CSVADRSYQETQYF. The full variable domain, in which reference TRBV29-1 and TRBJ2-5 provide the parts outside the CDR3, is SAVISQKPSRDICQRGTSLTIQCQVDSQVTMMFWYRQQPGQSLTLIATANQGSEATYESGFVIDKFPISRPNLTFSTLTVSNMSPEDSSIYLCSVADRSYQETQYFGPGTRLLVL.

The chain links TRBV20-1 to TRBJ2-7; 7 nucleotides line up with TRBD1. After removal of 0 bases from V and 2 bases from J, the junction contained 10 bases not matched to a gene. The CDR3 is 16 amino acids. CDR1 DFQATT and CDR2 SNEGSKA come from the germline V gene (reference sequence). CDR3 nucleotide sequence: TGCAGTGCTAGAGATGGGACAGCCAACGTCCCCTACGAGCAGTACTTC. Encoded protein: CSARDGTANVPYEQYF.

The chain recombines TRBV15 with TRBJ2-3, with D unclear. V was pared by 0 bases and J by 2 bases, with 12 bases between. CDR3 length equals 16 residues. The germline V gene encodes CDR1 LNHNV and CDR2 YYDKDF (reference sequence). Here the CDR3 reads CATSRDGTGFTDTQYF. The CDR3 DNA reads TGTGCCACCAGCAGAGATGGAACTGGATTCACAGATACGCAGTATTTT.

The chain has TRBV5-5 and TRBJ1-2; possible D gene TRBD1, 6 bases. The CDR3 runs to 15 residues. V gave up 2 bases and J gave up 0 bases, with 11 bases separating them. CDR1 is SGHKS, CDR2 YYEKEE, per germline (reference sequence). The CDR3 spells CASSFDDRTNYGYTF. The CDR3 bases are TGTGCCAGCAGCTTCGATGACAGGACTAACTATGGCTACACCTTC.

The chain uses TRBV11-2 and TRBJ2-1; D might be TRBD1 (5 bases). Germline CDR1 SGHAT, CDR2 FQNNGV. This CDR3 has 11 residues. Trimming removed 3 bases from V and 13 bases from J, with 10 bases in between. The CDR3 reads CASSFEDNQFF. CDR3 bases: TGTGCCAGCAGCTTCGAGGACAACCAGTTCTTC.

The rearrangement links TRBV20-1 to TRBJ2-1; TRBD1 aligns across 7 bases. V shed 6 bases, J shed 5 bases, and the junction held 7 bases outside the gene matches. The germline V gene encodes CDR1 DFQATT and CDR2 SNEGSKA (reference sequence). This CDR3 has 13 residues. In DNA form, the CDR3 reads TGCAGTGCCCAGCCGGACAGGAACAATGAGCAGTTCTTC. It encodes CSAQPDRNNEQFF.

The CDR3 region is CSATGGGRETQYF. In DNA, the CDR3 is TGCAGCGCGACAGGGGGGGGGAGAGAGACCCAGTACTTC. V usage is TRBV29-1 and J usage is TRBJ2-5; 9 bases line up with TRBD1. The J segment lost 4 bases and the V segment lost 7 bases, leaving 7 bases of the junction unmatched. The CDR3 totals 13 residues. Germline lookup yields CDR1 SQVTM and CDR2 ANQGSEA.

This chain links TRBV7-2 with TRBJ2-5, with TRBD2 identical over 7 bases. The CDR3 has 15 amino acids. J gave up 2 bases and V 6 bases, and 9 bases lay outside the gene matches. Germline V gives CDR1 SGHTA, CDR2 FQGNSA. As DNA, the CDR3 is TGTGCCAGCAGTCAAAACCGGGGGGTACAAGAGACCCAGTACTTC. This gives the protein CASSQNRGVQETQYF.

This chain connects TRBV7-2 to TRBJ1-1, with D possibly TRBD1 on 5 matching bases. This CDR3 contains 17 residues. Trimming took off 1 base at V and 0 bases at J, with 15 bases between the two ends. In germline, CDR1 is SGHTA, CDR2 FQGNSA. The CDR3 DNA reads TGTGCCAGCAGCTTAGAAGGGGACGTACCATTGAACACTGAAGCTTTCTTT. Residues: CASSLEGDVPLNTEAFF.

The chain carries TRBV20-1 and TRBJ1-1; D unresolved. Looked up from germline, CDR1 is DFQATT and CDR2 is SNEGSKA (reference sequence). The CDR3 is 8 amino acids. The CDR3 loop reads CGGREAFF. The CDR3 bases are TGCGGCGGGCGGGAGGCTTTCTTT.

V and J are TRBV5-1 and TRBJ2-3; 11 nucleotides match TRBD2. The CDR3 consists of 15 residues. The germline V gene has CDR1 SGHRS and CDR2 YFSETQ. With V trimmed by 0 bases and J by 6 bases, 3 bases remained unmatched. The CDR3 nucleotides read TGCGCCAGCAGCTTGGTCCTAGCGGGGGGCGATACGCAGTATTTT. It is translated as CASSLVLAGGDTQYF.

The J gene is TRBJ1-1, the V gene TRBV29-1, with no clear D. The CDR3 has 11 residues. Trimming shortened V by 4 bases and J by 8 bases, and 11 bases separated the two germline ends. The germline gives CDR1 SQVTM, CDR2 ANQGSEA. The CDR3 here is CSVVKTHEAFF. The CDR3 nucleotides are TGCAGCGTTGTCAAGACACACGAAGCTTTCTTT.

The genes are TRBV7-9 and TRBJ1-6, with 7 bases that match TRBD1. This CDR3 spans 17 amino acids. Germline V gives CDR1 SEHNR, CDR2 FQNEAQ (reference sequence). The ends lost 3 bases at V and 7 bases at J; junction bases unmatched: 12. CDR3 bases: TGTGCCAGCAGCTTTACCCTAACCGACAGGGTCAATTCACCCCTCCACTTT. Protein: CASSFTLTDRVNSPLHF.

Note on this clonotype: A junction boundary mismatches the germline segment, possibly from a read error. This chain joins TRBV6-2 or TRBV6-3 and TRBJ1-1; no clear D gene. The CDR3 spans 13 residues. The germline gives CDR1 MNHEY, CDR2 SVGEGT. CDR3 sequence (DNA): TGTGCCAGCAGTGACTCGAGGGATACTGAAGCTTTCTTT. This encodes CASSDSRDTEAFF.

The chain has TRBV10-3 and TRBJ2-5, with D perhaps being TRBD1 or TRBD2 (6 bases each). Trimming took off 3 bases at V and 5 bases at J, with 10 bases between the two ends. The CDR3 contains 13 residues. CDR1 is ENHRY, CDR2 SYGVKD, per germline. Here the CDR3 reads CAISDGGPETQYF. CDR3 nucleotides: TGTGCCATCAGTGATGGGGGGCCCGAGACCCAGTACTTC.

This rearrangement joins TRBV20-1 to TRBJ2-7; 7 bases align to TRBD1. The junction had 9 bases not matched to a gene; V was cut back by 4 bases and J by 0 bases. Germline V lookup: CDR1 DFQATT, CDR2 SNEGSKA (reference sequence). This CDR3 comprises 15 residues. CDR3 in DNA: TGCAGTGCTACTTTACAGGGGTTGTACTCCTACGAGCAGTACTTC. It yields the protein CSATLQGLYSYEQYF.

As concerns this clonotype: Just one base apart from a much larger clone, this may be a read error. This chain connects TRBV7-2 to TRBJ1-5; D gene unclear. Per germline, CDR1 SGHTA and CDR2 FQGNSA. CDR3 length: 14 residues. Deletions cut 4 bases from V and 6 bases from J, with 13 bases between. The CDR3 DNA follows: TGTGCCAGCAGCTCATCCGGTTGGGCTCAGCCCCAGCATTTT. It is translated as CASSSSGWAQPQHF.

This clonotype appeared a single time. The chain combines TRBV2 with TRBJ2-7, with no clear D. V was clipped by 0 bases and J by 4 bases, with 13 bases between them. The CDR3 is made up of 15 amino acids. The germline V gene encodes CDR1 SNHLY and CDR2 FYNNEI. CDR3 residues: CASSEARAGAYEQYF. In DNA, the CDR3 is TGTGCCAGCAGTGAAGCTCGCGCAGGTGCGTACGAGCAGTACTTC.

This clonotype appeared a few times. DNA of the CDR3: TGCGCCAGCAGCCAAGAACCCTCTGGGGCCAACGTCCTGACTTTC. Its protein is CASSQEPSGANVLTF. V usage is TRBV4-3 and J usage is TRBJ2-6; D remains unclear. With 0 bases removed from V and 0 bases from J, the gap between germline ends came to 3 bases. The CDR3 is 15 residues long. The germline V gene encodes CDR1 LGHNA and CDR2 YSLEER.

This clonotype was picked up a small number of times. V and J are TRBV14 and TRBJ1-3; D remains unclear. This CDR3 is 13 amino acids long. Trimming pared 1 base from V and 9 bases from J, leaving 10 bases between. Germline assignment: CDR1 SGHDN and CDR2 FVKESK. Here the CDR3 reads CASSQALVTTIYF. CDR3 bases: TGTGCCAGCAGCCAAGCCCTGGTTACCACCATATATTTT. The entire variable domain, with the rest obtained from reference TRBV14 and TRBJ1-3, is as follows: EAGVTQFPSHSVIEKGQTVTLRCDPISGHDNLYWYRRVMGKEIKFLLHFVKESKQDESGMPNNRFLAERTGGTYSTLKVQPAELEDSGVYFCASSQALVTTIYFGEGSWLTVV.

V is TRBV6-5 and J is TRBJ2-7; possibly TRBD1 for D (7 bases). The V gene lost 0 bases and the J gene lost 3 bases, with 15 bases spanning the gap. CDR1 and CDR2 from the germline V gene are MNHEY and SVGAGI. The CDR3 totals 16 residues. CDR3 residues: CASSYSRGGTDYEQYF. The DNA of the CDR3 is TGTGCCAGCAGTTACTCGAGAGGGGGGACAGACTACGAGCAGTACTTC.

The genes are TRBV4-1 and TRBJ2-5; 9 nucleotides match TRBD1. The CDR3 contains 16 residues. Per germline, CDR1 MGHRA and CDR2 YSYEKL. V lost 4 bases and J lost 11; bases outside the gene matches: 17. CDR3: CASSRPGQGAYNEQYF. CDR3 DNA sequence: TGCGCCAGCAGCCGCCCGGGACAGGGAGCCTACAATGAGCAGTACTTC.

In this sample, this clonotype turned up many times. The rearrangement joins TRBV20-1 to TRBJ2-5; D is ambiguous. With 0 bases removed from V and 1 base from J, the gap between germline ends came to 3 bases. Germline lookup yields CDR1 DFQATT and CDR2 SNEGSKA (reference sequence). The CDR3 has 12 amino acids. CDR3: CSARDLQETQYF. Written as DNA, the CDR3 is TGCAGTGCTAGAGATCTCCAAGAGACCCAGTACTTC.

As regards this clonotype: One junction end disagrees with the germline gene, perhaps due to a read error. The chain employs TRBV20-1 and TRBJ2-7, with a weak D call TRBD2 (6 bases). The CDR3 has 14 amino acids. Germline V lookup: CDR1 DFQATT, CDR2 SNEGSKA (reference sequence). As DNA, the CDR3 is TGCAGTGCCAGAGAGGGACGGGGGTCCTACGAGCAGTACTTC. Translation: CSAREGRGSYEQYF.

Remarks on this clonotype: Being one base from a much bigger clone, this may be a read error. This chain uses TRBV25-1 with TRBJ1-5, with 10 bases lining up with TRBD1. The CDR3 runs to 16 residues. The trim removed 5 bases at V and 4 bases at J, leaving 8 bases unmatched. The germline V gene encodes CDR1 MGHDK and CDR2 SYGVNS. Written as DNA, the CDR3 is TGTGCCAGCAGTACCAGGACAGGGGGAGGAAATCAGCCCCAGCATTTT. The encoded protein is CASSTRTGGGNQPQHF.

The chain links TRBV14 to TRBJ2-5; D call uncertain. V lost 1 base and J 5 bases, leaving 14 bases between the germline ends. The germline V gene has CDR1 SGHDN and CDR2 FVKESK. CDR3 length equals 15 residues. In DNA, the CDR3 is TGTGCCAGCAGCCAAGGCAGTATTTCCTCGGAGACCCAGTACTTC. It is translated as CASSQGSISSETQYF.